This record looks at one T cell receptor (beta chain) sequence and its context. Per germline, CDR1 MNHNS and CDR2 SASEGT. V lost 3 bases and J 1 base, leaving 10 bases between the germline ends. The CDR3 covers 16 residues. The entry originates in a study of technical replicates of blood from a few donors. Sequenced by immunoSEQ multiplex PCR; TCRdb stores in-frame clones only, minus some. This sample has about 85,000 clones, with just under 95% found just once. This clonotype originated in a human donor in good health. This chain links TRBV6-1 with TRBJ1-6; possibly TRBD1 for D (6 bases). The sequencing sample was made of T cells isolated from PBMCs. CDR3 in DNA: TGTGCCAGCAGTGACAGGGGTCGGTCCTATAATTCACCCCTCCACTTT. This gives the protein CASSDRGRSYNSPLHF.